Listed here are 26 T cell receptor beta chains from one sample, sequenced in a study of identifying expanded T cells in peripheral blood. Data came from immunoSEQ multiplex PCR; TCRdb stores just in-frame clones and leaves some out. This sample has 80,000 or so clones, with roughly four fifths found just once. Material for sequencing was blood. Source of these receptors: a person aged 18 to 69 in good health.

The rearrangement uses TRBV19 and TRBJ1-4; no clear D. In germline, CDR1 is LNHDA, CDR2 SQIVND (reference sequence). The length of the CDR3 is 13 residues. V was pared by 10 bases and J by 11 bases, with 20 bases between. As DNA, the CDR3 is TGTGCCACCGCCGGGTACGATGGAGGGAAACTGTTTTTT. Translation gives CATAGYDGGKLFF. Complete variable domain (other parts from reference TRBV19 and TRBJ1-4): DGGITQSPKYLFRKEGQNVTLSCEQNLNHDAMYWYRQDPGQGLRLIYYSQIVNDFQKGDIAEGYSVSREKKESFPLTVTSAQKNPTAFYLCATAGYDGGKLFFGSGTQLSVL.

This chain links TRBV5-1 with TRBJ2-1; the D gene is possibly TRBD1 (6 bases). Germline V gene sequence: CDR1 SGHRS, CDR2 YFSETQ. This CDR3 region has 15 residues. Between the trimmed V and J ends, which lost 4 bases and 2 bases, there was a span of 13 bases. The CDR3 region is CASSLLTGTYNEQFF. In nucleotides, the CDR3 is TGCGCCAGCAGCCTACTGACAGGTACCTACAATGAGCAGTTCTTC.

This chain connects TRBV7-8 to TRBJ1-2; D possibly corresponds to TRBD1 (5 bases). Germline CDR1 and CDR2: SGHVS and FQNEAQ. This CDR3 has 16 residues. V shed 5 bases and J shed 3 bases, with 19 bases lying between them. The CDR3 protein is CASSPLSGTSDYGYTF. The CDR3 nucleotides are TGTGCCAGCAGCCCACTTAGCGGGACTTCCGACTATGGCTACACCTTC.

The chain combines TRBV30 with TRBJ2-2; D uncertain. The CDR3 runs 14 residues. V was pared by 4 bases and J by 3 bases, with 12 bases between. CDR1 and CDR2 from the germline V gene are GTSNPN and SVGIG (reference sequence). CDR3 nucleotides: TGTGCCTGGACCAGCAAAAGGGACACCGGGGAGCTGTTTTTT. Its protein product is CAWTSKRDTGELFF.

V usage is TRBV7-3 and J usage is TRBJ2-3, with D perhaps matching TRBD1 or TRBD2 (5 bases each). This CDR3 has 15 residues. The V gene lost 3 bases and the J gene lost 2 bases, with 12 bases spanning the gap. Germline V gene sequence: CDR1 SGHTA, CDR2 FQGTGA. The CDR3 DNA reads TGTGCCAGCAGCTTCCTCGGGGACGACACAGATACGCAGTATTTT. It yields the protein CASSFLGDDTDTQYF.

The V call is TRBV19, the J call TRBJ2-7; a weak D match, TRBD1 (6 bases). Germline assignment: CDR1 LNHDA and CDR2 SQIVND (reference sequence). CDR3 length equals 15 residues. Trimming stripped 5 bases from V and 2 bases from J, with 16 bases between. CDR3 coding DNA: TGTGCCAGTAGTGTAACGACAGGTTTGGCCTACGAGCAGTACTTC. Translating it yields CASSVTTGLAYEQYF. Full variable domain (outside the CDR3, taken from reference TRBV19 and TRBJ2-7): DGGITQSPKYLFRKEGQNVTLSCEQNLNHDAMYWYRQDPGQGLRLIYYSQIVNDFQKGDIAEGYSVSREKKESFPLTVTSAQKNPTAFYLCASSVTTGLAYEQYFGPGTRLTVT.

V usage is TRBV29-1 and J usage is TRBJ2-1, with a tentative D call TRBD2 (6 bases). V was clipped by 7 bases and J by 2 bases, with 15 bases between them. The CDR3 loop spans 14 amino acids. Looked up from germline, CDR1 is SQVTM and CDR2 is ANQGSEA. CDR3 nucleotides: TGCAGCGGTAGGAGGGGCCCAACCTACAATGAGCAGTTCTTC. This sequence encodes CSGRRGPTYNEQFF.

Of note for this clone: A clone one base away is much larger, so this may be a read error. The chain couples TRBV19 to TRBJ2-7, with TRBD1 matching over 9 bases. Germline V gives CDR1 LNHDA, CDR2 SQIVND (reference sequence). V was clipped by 5 bases and J by 2 bases; unmatched bases: 1. The CDR3 has 13 amino acids. CDR3 residues: CASSRQGAYEQYF. The DNA for the CDR3 is TGTGCCAGTAGTCGACAGGGGGCCTACGAGCAGTACTTC.

J is TRBJ2-3 and V is TRBV9; 12 positions match TRBD2. The germline V gene has CDR1 SGDLS and CDR2 YYNGEE. The CDR3 totals 18 residues. Germline trimming cut 1 base from V and 1 base from J; bases unmatched to any gene: 7. CDR3 protein: CASSVTTSGSMGTDTQYF. The CDR3 region has the DNA TGTGCCAGCAGCGTAACGACTAGCGGGAGTATGGGCACAGATACGCAGTATTTT.

This clone was picked up one time. V and J are TRBV27 and TRBJ2-1; 8 nucleotides align to TRBD1. Germline V gives CDR1 MNHEY, CDR2 SMNVEV (reference sequence). Trimming removed 10 bases from V and 3 bases from J; junction bases left unmatched: 11. The CDR3 has 15 amino acids. Here the CDR3 DNA reads TGTGCCACCAGCCAGGGGGCAGGAGTCTACAATGAGCAGTTCTTC. This sequence encodes CATSQGAGVYNEQFF.

This chain joins TRBV7-3 and TRBJ2-7, with 9 bases identical to TRBD2. The CDR3 is 15 amino acids. The V segment lost 5 bases and the J segment 5 bases; nucleotides outside the gene matches: 10. Germline-derived CDR1 and CDR2 are SGHTA and FQGTGA. CDR3 bases: TGTGCCAGCAGCCAAGGGGTAGCGGGAGTCCACGAGCAGTACTTC. Protein product: CASSQGVAGVHEQYF.

This chain links TRBV27 with TRBJ1-2; a possible D gene is TRBD1 (6 bases). CDR1 MNHEY and CDR2 SMNVEV come from the germline V gene (reference sequence). There are 14 residues in the CDR3. Between the trimmed V and J ends, which lost 4 bases and 5 bases, there was a span of 14 bases. CDR3 amino acids: CASSSYREGYGYTF. The CDR3, as DNA: TGTGCCAGCAGTTCGTACAGGGAGGGGTATGGCTACACCTTC.

This clone came up once. The V gene is TRBV7-2, the J gene TRBJ2-7; the match to TRBD1 covers 8 bases. V dropped 7 bases and J dropped 2; count of bases not matched to a gene: 7. Germline V lookup: CDR1 SGHTA, CDR2 FQGNSA. The CDR3 contains 14 residues. This chain's CDR3 is CASNSGTGPYEQYF. CDR3 nucleotides: TGTGCCAGCAATTCCGGGACAGGTCCCTACGAGCAGTACTTC.

The chain uses TRBV28 and TRBJ1-1; 8 positions match TRBD1. With V trimmed by 2 bases and J by 5 bases, 10 bases remained unmatched. CDR3 length: 16 amino acids. CDR1 MDHEN and CDR2 SYDVKM come from the germline V gene. In DNA, the CDR3 is TGTGCCAGCAGTTTAGGACAGGGAGGGATTTGGACTGAAGCTTTCTTT. Protein sequence: CASSLGQGGIWTEAFF.

This clone was picked up one time. This chain connects TRBV30 to TRBJ2-3; D remains ambiguous. Between the trimmed V and J ends, which lost 2 bases and 6 bases, there was a span of 9 bases. Germline V gene lookup returns CDR1 GTSNPN and CDR2 SVGIG (reference sequence). The CDR3 spans 12 residues. CDR3 residues: CAWSIVGDTQYF. CDR3 DNA sequence: TGTGCCTGGAGTATCGTAGGGGATACGCAGTATTTT.

This CDR3 is CSVVFTEQYF. The CDR3 nucleotides are TGCAGTGTCGTGTTTACCGAGCAGTACTTC. The gene calls are TRBV20-1 and TRBJ2-7, with D uncertain. The CDR3 runs to 10 residues. The V end was cut by 7 bases, the J end by 6 bases, with 10 bases between. Germline V gene lookup returns CDR1 DFQATT and CDR2 SNEGSKA (reference sequence).

The rearrangement joins TRBV19 to TRBJ2-7; 8 bases map to TRBD2. This CDR3 has 14 amino acids. With V trimmed by 6 bases and J by 3 bases, 7 bases remained unmatched. The germline CDR1 and CDR2 sequences are LNHDA and SQIVND (reference sequence). CDR3 protein: CASRFSGKGYEQYF. In DNA form, the CDR3 reads TGTGCCAGTAGATTTAGCGGGAAGGGCTACGAGCAGTACTTC.

This chain joins TRBV2 and TRBJ2-2; TRBD2 is a possible D gene (5 bases). Germline V gene lookup returns CDR1 SNHLY and CDR2 FYNNEI. This CDR3 comprises 14 residues. V was clipped by 7 bases and J by 5 bases, with 14 bases between them. CDR3 protein: CASTLEDRTGELFF. In nucleotides, the CDR3 is TGTGCCAGCACTTTGGAGGACCGAACCGGGGAGCTGTTTTTT.

Only a few counts were recorded for this clone. This rearrangement joins TRBV11-2 to TRBJ1-3; D not resolved. This CDR3 spans 15 amino acids. The V end lost 7 bases, the J end lost 6 bases, and 19 bases lay between the germline ends. Per the germline V gene, CDR1 is SGHAT and CDR2 is FQNNGV. Here the CDR3 reads CASTTLTGKENTIYF. CDR3 nucleotide sequence: TGTGCCAGCACTACCTTGACGGGAAAGGAAAACACCATATATTTT.

The chain employs TRBV25-1 and TRBJ1-2, with a weak D call TRBD1 (5 bases). Germline CDR1 reads MGHDK; CDR2 reads SYGVNS. V was pared by 8 bases and J by 3 bases, with 16 bases between. The length of the CDR3 is 14 residues. The CDR3: CASEKEGGDYGYTF. The CDR3 DNA sequence: TGTGCCAGCGAAAAGGAGGGAGGGGACTATGGCTACACCTTC.

The chain joins TRBV19 to TRBJ2-7; D remains unclear. Trimming took 1 base from V and 4 from J, leaving 11 bases between them. The CDR3 loop spans 14 amino acids. The germline CDR1 and CDR2 sequences are LNHDA and SQIVND (reference sequence). CDR3 sequence: CASSIASHAYEQYF. In nucleotides, the CDR3 is TGTGCCAGTAGTATAGCAAGCCATGCTTACGAGCAGTACTTC.

The chain recombines TRBV28 with TRBJ2-3; TRBD2 agrees at 10 bases. V lost 3 bases and J lost 3; bases outside the gene matches: 6. The CDR3 is 16 amino acids. Germline loops: CDR1 MDHEN, CDR2 SYDVKM. The CDR3 DNA reads as TGTGCCAGCAGTTTCGGAGCGGGAGGGAGGACAGATACGCAGTATTTT. This codes for CASSFGAGGRTDTQYF.

This clone was observed once. The chain uses TRBV18 and TRBJ2-7; 9 bases map to TRBD1. The CDR3 spans 20 residues. The germline V gene has CDR1 KGHSH and CDR2 LQKENI. Unmatched junction bases numbered 16, after V lost 1 base and J lost 0 bases. The CDR3 spells CASSPRQIPGQGLRSYEQYF. The CDR3 coding sequence is TGTGCCAGCTCACCACGACAGATTCCGGGACAGGGCCTCCGCTCCTACGAGCAGTACTTC.

V and J are TRBV18 and TRBJ1-5; no clear D. The CDR3 is 14 amino acids. V lost 3 bases, J lost 2 bases, and 8 bases lay in between. Germline V lookup: CDR1 KGHSH, CDR2 LQKENI. The CDR3 spells CASSPGGGNQPQHF. Here the CDR3 DNA reads TGTGCCAGCTCACCCGGCGGGGGCAATCAGCCCCAGCATTTT.

The V and J genes are TRBV19 and TRBJ2-7; 7 nucleotides line up with TRBD1. J gave up 1 base and V 5 bases, and 2 bases lay outside the gene matches. Germline lookup yields CDR1 LNHDA and CDR2 SQIVND (reference sequence). CDR3 size: 13 residues. The CDR3: CASSWDRSYEQYF. The CDR3 DNA sequence: TGTGCCAGTAGTTGGGACAGATCCTACGAGCAGTACTTC.

V usage is TRBV19 and J usage is TRBJ2-2, with D tentatively TRBD2 (6 bases). V was cut by 1 base and J by 7 bases, with 19 bases left in between. In germline, CDR1 is LNHDA, CDR2 SQIVND (reference sequence). The CDR3 has 17 amino acids. The CDR3 DNA reads TGTGCCAGTAGTATAGTGGGGGGAGGCATCGTTGTCGGGGAGCTGTTTTTT. The encoded protein is CASSIVGGGIVVGELFF. Filled out from reference TRBV19 and TRBJ2-2, the complete variable domain reads DGGITQSPKYLFRKEGQNVTLSCEQNLNHDAMYWYRQDPGQGLRLIYYSQIVNDFQKGDIAEGYSVSREKKESFPLTVTSAQKNPTAFYLCASSIVGGGIVVGELFFGEGSRLTVL.